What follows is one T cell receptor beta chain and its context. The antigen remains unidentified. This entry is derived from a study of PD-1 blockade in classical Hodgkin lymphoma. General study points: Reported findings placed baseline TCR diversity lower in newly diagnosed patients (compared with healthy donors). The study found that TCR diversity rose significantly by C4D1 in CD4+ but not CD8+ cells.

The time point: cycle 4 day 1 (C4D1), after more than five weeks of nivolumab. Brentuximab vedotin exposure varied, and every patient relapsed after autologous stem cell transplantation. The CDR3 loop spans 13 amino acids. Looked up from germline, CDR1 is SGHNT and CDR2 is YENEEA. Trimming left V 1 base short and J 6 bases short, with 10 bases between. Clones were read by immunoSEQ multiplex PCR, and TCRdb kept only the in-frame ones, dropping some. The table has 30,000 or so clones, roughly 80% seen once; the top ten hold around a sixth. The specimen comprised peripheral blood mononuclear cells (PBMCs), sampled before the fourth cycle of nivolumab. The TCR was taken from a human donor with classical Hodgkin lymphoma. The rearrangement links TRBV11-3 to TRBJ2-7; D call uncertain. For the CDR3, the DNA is TGTGCCAGCAGCTTAGTAATGGGCGGCGAGCAGTACTTC. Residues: CASSLVMGGEQYF.